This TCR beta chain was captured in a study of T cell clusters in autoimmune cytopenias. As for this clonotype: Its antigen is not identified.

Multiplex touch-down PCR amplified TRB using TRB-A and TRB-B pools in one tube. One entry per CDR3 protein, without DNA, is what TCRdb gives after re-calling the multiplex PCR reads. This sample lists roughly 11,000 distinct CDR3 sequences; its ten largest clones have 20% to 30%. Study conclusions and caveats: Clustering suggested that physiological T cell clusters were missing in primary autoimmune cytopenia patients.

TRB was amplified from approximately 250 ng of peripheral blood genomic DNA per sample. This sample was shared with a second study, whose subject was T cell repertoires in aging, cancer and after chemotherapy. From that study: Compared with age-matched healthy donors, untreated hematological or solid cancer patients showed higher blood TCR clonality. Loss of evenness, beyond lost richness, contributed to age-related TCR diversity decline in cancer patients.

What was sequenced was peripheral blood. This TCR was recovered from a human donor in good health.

CDR3 residues: CAWSVLGMNTEAFF. This sequence joins TRBV30 and TRBJ1-1. Germline V gene data show CDR1 as GTSNPN and CDR2 as SVGIG (reference sequence). CDR3 length equals 14 residues.